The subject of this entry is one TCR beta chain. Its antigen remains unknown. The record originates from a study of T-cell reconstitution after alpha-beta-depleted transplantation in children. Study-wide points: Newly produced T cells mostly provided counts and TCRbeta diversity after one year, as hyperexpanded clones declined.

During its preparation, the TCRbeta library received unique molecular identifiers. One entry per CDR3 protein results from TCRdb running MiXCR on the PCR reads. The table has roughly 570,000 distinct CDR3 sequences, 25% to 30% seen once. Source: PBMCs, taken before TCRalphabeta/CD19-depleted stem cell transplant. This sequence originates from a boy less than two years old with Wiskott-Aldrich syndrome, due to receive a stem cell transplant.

The CDR3 is CASSYGTGRNIQYF. The CDR3 DNA follows: TGTGCCAGCAGTTACGGGACAGGGAGGAACATTCAGTACTTC. The chain has TRBV6-2 or TRBV6-3 and TRBJ2-4; 9 bases align to TRBD1. This CDR3 is built from 14 residues. Trimming cost V 2 bases and J 7 bases; bases outside gene matches: 3. The germline gives CDR1 MNHEY, CDR2 SVGEGT.